This TCR beta chain came from a study of blood T cell repertoires in COVID-19. Overall study: From the United States, Italy and Spain came samples of acute and convalescent COVID-19. The analysed material was cDNA or gDNA that came from T cells, B-cell-depleted T cells, or PBMCs.

Original data processing: Estimation of nucleated cell counts was performed using reference gene primer amplification. Libraries were prepared by immunoSEQ multiplex PCR; TCRdb keeps only in-frame clonotypes and omits some of them. The V and J calls and the clone size are those of that table, but D and trimming were determined from the DNA. The sample holds about 95,000 clones, approximately 88% seen once. The V end was cut by 4 bases, the J end by 4 bases, with 10 bases between. The CDR3 extends over 13 amino acids. Germline V lookup: CDR1 MNHEY, CDR2 SMNVEV (reference sequence). This TCR was recovered from a woman in her sixties or seventies with acute or convalescent COVID-19. Sequencing was carried out using peripheral blood. V is TRBV27 and J is TRBJ1-2; D call uncertain. The CDR3 loop reads CASSSGSPYGYTF. The CDR3 DNA is TGTGCCAGCAGTTCTGGGAGTCCCTATGGCTACACCTTC.